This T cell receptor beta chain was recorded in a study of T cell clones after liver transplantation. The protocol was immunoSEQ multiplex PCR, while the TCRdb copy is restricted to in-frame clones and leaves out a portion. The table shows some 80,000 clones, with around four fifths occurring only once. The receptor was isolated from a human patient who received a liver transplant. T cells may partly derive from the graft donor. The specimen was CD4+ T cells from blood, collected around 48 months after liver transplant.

CDR3 in DNA: TGTGCCAGCAGTGGAACAAAGAAGAACACTGAAGCTTTCTTT. Its protein product is CASSGTKKNTEAFF. The chain links TRBV6-6 to TRBJ1-1; D ambiguous. Germline V lookup: CDR1 MNHNY, CDR2 SVGAGI (reference sequence). The V end was cut by 5 bases, the J end by 1 base, with 11 bases between. The CDR3 runs to 14 residues.